A selection of T cell receptor beta chains follows, all from one sample in a study of cytomegalovirus exposure and HLA in healthy donors. TCRdb's table, derived via immunoSEQ multiplex PCR, lists solely in-frame clones and lacks some. Altogether roughly 140,000 clones are present, about 75% being singletons, with the ten largest covering around 3.7%. Input material: PBMCs. These receptor sequences come from a man between 18 and 29 years old in good health and CMV-seronegative. The CDR3 runs from the conserved cysteine through the conserved F or W. The order of the fields is clone size, J gene, V gene, D gene, CDR3 DNA, CDR3 protein. D genes are given only for firm matches. The size of a clone is reported for some rows only, either as once, few or many, or as a class for expanded clones.

.,TRBJ1-4,TRBV6-6,.,TGTGCCAGCAGTGTCCGGGGTCCCATGGAAAAACTGTTTTTT,CASSVRGPMEKLFF
once,TRBJ1-1,TRBV9,.,TGTGCCAGCAGCGGACATCGCGGGGGGCCGTTAGTCACTGAAGCTTTCTTT,CASSGHRGGPLVTEAFF
.,TRBJ1-4,TRBV29-1,.,TGCAGCTGTGCCGAAAGGGGGACAACTAATGAAAAACTGTTTTTT,CSCAERGTTNEKLFF
.,TRBJ2-2,TRBV9,.,TGTGCCAGCAGCGCCCTACCGGGACCACAGGGCGGGGAGCTGTTTTTT,CASSALPGPQGGELFF
.,TRBJ1-2,TRBV7-3,TRBD1,TGTGCCAGCAGCTTGGGGACAGACGATGGCTACACCTTC,CASSLGTDDGYTF
once,TRBJ1-2,TRBV19,.,TGTGCCAGTTCGCCGGGGAATTCCCGAGCCTATGGCTACACCTTC,CASSPGNSRAYGYTF
few,TRBJ2-7,TRBV28,.,TGTGCCAGCAGTTCCCAGTTTCCCGTATCCGAGCAGTACTTC,CASSSQFPVSEQYF
few,TRBJ2-1,TRBV29-1,.,TGCAGCGCCACGGGATTATACAATGAGCAGTTCTTC,CSATGLYNEQFF
few,TRBJ2-5,TRBV29-1,TRBD1,TGCAGCGGAAGACAGGGGGCAGGAGAGACCCAGTACTTC,CSGRQGAGETQYF
.,TRBJ2-7,TRBV28,.,TGTGCCACCATTCCGCTGACAGGCGAGAAGTACGAGCAGTACTTC,CATIPLTGEKYEQYF
few,TRBJ2-7,TRBV7-9,TRBD2,TGTGCCAGCAGCTTGATAGCGGGGGGCCCCTACGAGCAGTACTTC,CASSLIAGGPYEQYF
.,TRBJ2-5,TRBV10-3,.,TGTGCCATCAGTGAGGGTTTAGAAGAGACCCAGTACTTC,CAISEGLEETQYF
.,TRBJ1-5,TRBV30,TRBD1,TGTGCCTGGAGTGGACAGGGTTATCAGCCCCAGCATTTT,CAWSGQGYQPQHF
.,TRBJ1-1,TRBV27,TRBD1,TGTGCCAGCAGTGCCCCGGGACAGGGGGTCCTTAAAGCTTTCTTT,CASSAPGQGVLKAFF
.,TRBJ2-7,TRBV15,.,TGTGCCACCAGCACCACATTTTACAGGGTAGGGCAGTACTTC,CATSTTFYRVGQYF
few,TRBJ2-7,TRBV5-4,TRBD1,TGTGCCAGCAGGAACTCGGACAGGGGCGGGCAGTACTTC,CASRNSDRGGQYF
.,TRBJ2-7,TRBV10-3,.,TGTGCCATCAGCAGGGACTCCTACGAGCAGTACTTC,CAISRDSYEQYF
.,TRBJ1-5,TRBV10-2,TRBD1,TGCGCCAGCAGGGAAACAGGGGGCAATCAGCCCCAGCATTTT,CASRETGGNQPQHF
.,TRBJ1-1,TRBV18,TRBD1,TGTGCCAGCTCACCACCCCAGGGGGCGATAGGCAAGACTGAAGCTTTCTTT,CASSPPQGAIGKTEAFF
.,TRBJ1-3,TRBV5-1,.,TGCGCCAGCAGCTTGGAGGTGGGAGGGACTGGAAACACCATATATTTT,CASSLEVGGTGNTIYF
.,TRBJ1-2,TRBV5-4,TRBD1,TGTGCCAGCAGCTCTGGACAGGGTAACTATGGCTACACCTTC,CASSSGQGNYGYTF
few,TRBJ2-3,TRBV10-3,.,TGTGCCATCAACCACGGTAGCACAGATACGCAGTATTTT,CAINHGSTDTQYF
once,TRBJ2-5,TRBV10-2,.,TGCGCCAGCAGTTCGGGACAATTACAAGAGACCCAGTACTTC,CASSSGQLQETQYF
.,TRBJ2-5,TRBV7-8,TRBD2,TGTGCCAGCAGCTTTCAACAAGGGACGGGGGGGACCCAGTACTTC,CASSFQQGTGGTQYF
.,TRBJ2-7,TRBV10-1,TRBD2,TGCGCCAGCAGTGCTAGCGGAGCCCCCTACGAGCAGTACTTC,CASSASGAPYEQYF
few,TRBJ1-6,TRBV30,TRBD1,TGTGCCTGGAGCGGACAGGGTAATTCACCCCTCCACTTT,CAWSGQGNSPLHF
.,TRBJ1-1,TRBV19,.,TGTGCCAGTAGTATGATGATGGTCGGAGGATACGAAGCTTTCTTT,CASSMMMVGGYEAFF
.,TRBJ1-2,TRBV9,TRBD1,TGTGCCAGCAGCGTAGAACCAGACAGGGCAAGCTACACCTTC,CASSVEPDRASYTF
once,TRBJ2-5,TRBV2,.,TGTGCCAGCAGTGATGAGGTTTTAGAGACCCAGTACTTC,CASSDEVLETQYF
once,TRBJ2-3,TRBV7-2,.,TGTGCCAGCAGCTTAGGACTAGGCACAGATACGCAGTATTTT,CASSLGLGTDTQYF
.,TRBJ2-5,TRBV5-1,.,TGCGCCAGCAGCTTGGAGGGCGGGGAAGAGACCCAGTACTTC,CASSLEGGEETQYF
.,TRBJ2-2,TRBV7-9,.,TGTGCCAGCAGCTCGTGGGGGCTGGGGGTGAAGCTGTTTTTT,CASSSWGLGVKLFF
.,TRBJ1-4,TRBV7-6,.,TGTGCCAGCAGCTTAGGTGCAGGGCGGGAAAAACTGTTTTTT,CASSLGAGREKLFF
.,TRBJ1-2,TRBV27,.,TGTGCCAGCAGTCCCGGGGACTTCTTGAGCTATGGCTACACCTTC,CASSPGDFLSYGYTF
.,TRBJ1-3,TRBV30,.,TGTGCCTGGAGTGTATCGGCGGAAAGCTCTGGAAACACCATATATTTT,CAWSVSAESSGNTIYF
.,TRBJ2-2,TRBV30,TRBD2,TGTGCCTGGCTCGGACTAGCGGGATTAAACGCCGGGGAGCTGTTTTTT,CAWLGLAGLNAGELFF
.,TRBJ1-1,TRBV19,.,TGTGCCAGTAGTACCCTGACCGGGGCAGAGGGGGACACTGAAGCTTTCTTT,CASSTLTGAEGDTEAFF
.,TRBJ2-1,TRBV27,TRBD2,TGTGCCAGCAGTTTGGCTAGCGGGAGTGTCGGCCTTTACAATGAGCAGTTCTTC,CASSLASGSVGLYNEQFF
.,TRBJ2-4,TRBV7-9,TRBD2,TGTGCCAGCAGCTTAGTGGGACTAGCGGATACCAAAAACATTCAGTACTTC,CASSLVGLADTKNIQYF
few,TRBJ2-1,TRBV7-3,TRBD2,TGTGCCAGCAAGCCTAGCGGGAGTAATGAGCAGTTCTTC,CASKPSGSNEQFF
.,TRBJ1-1,TRBV5-5,TRBD1,TGTGCCAGCAGCCATGCCGGGACAGGGGGCAGCACTGAAGCTTTCTTT,CASSHAGTGGSTEAFF
.,TRBJ2-1,TRBV28,TRBD1,TGTGCCAGCAGTCAGGACAGGGGCTCCTACAATGAGCAGTTCTTC,CASSQDRGSYNEQFF
.,TRBJ1-3,TRBV27,.,TGTGCCAGCAGATACAAAGAAGGAAACACCATATATTTT,CASRYKEGNTIYF
.,TRBJ2-2,TRBV30,.,TGTGCCTCAGACACCGGGGAGCTGTTTTTT,CASDTGELFF
.,TRBJ2-3,TRBV5-1,TRBD2,TGCGCCAGCAGCTTGGCGGCTAGCGGGAGCGCAGATACGCAGTATTTT,CASSLAASGSADTQYF
.,TRBJ2-7,TRBV7-2,.,TGTGCCAGCAGCTTATTGGGCCTCGGGCAGTACTTC,CASSLLGLGQYF
once,TRBJ2-2,TRBV5-4,TRBD2,TGTGCCAGCAGCTTGGGGATACTAGCGGGAGTCCCCGGGGAGCTGTTTTTT,CASSLGILAGVPGELFF
.,TRBJ2-1,TRBV6-6,TRBD1,TGTGCCAGCAGTTACCTCCAGGACAGGATTTACAATGAGCAGTTCTTC,CASSYLQDRIYNEQFF
.,TRBJ1-3,TRBV25-1,TRBD1,TGTGCCAGCAGTGACCGGGACAGAGGAAACACCATATATTTT,CASSDRDRGNTIYF
once,TRBJ1-5,TRBV30,.,TGTGCCTGGACCAAAAAGGCAGGTAATCAGCCCCAGCATTTT,CAWTKKAGNQPQHF
few,TRBJ2-7,TRBV6-5,TRBD1,TGTGCCAGCAGTCCCCGAGACAGGGGTTACGAGCAGTACTTC,CASSPRDRGYEQYF
.,TRBJ1-4,TRBV27,TRBD1,TGTGCCAGCAGTTCACCCCACCGGGACAGGGCAATCACAACTAATGAAAAACTGTTTTTT,CASSSPHRDRAITTNEKLFF
few,TRBJ2-1,TRBV10-1,.,TGCGCCAGCAGTGAGTCGGTAGGGGGCTCCTACAATGAGCAGTTCTTC,CASSESVGGSYNEQFF
once,TRBJ1-2,TRBV2,.,TGTGCCAGCAGTGCGGCCTTACTATATGGCTACACCTTC,CASSAALLYGYTF
few,TRBJ2-3,TRBV11-2,.,TGTGCCAGCAGCTTAGGTCGGTCGACAGATACGCAGTATTTT,CASSLGRSTDTQYF